This note documents a single TCR beta chain sequence. The CDR3 length is 14 residues. Germline V gives CDR1 SNHLY, CDR2 FYNNEI. V lost 5 bases to trimming and J lost 4 bases; unmatched junction nucleotides: 7. This specimen belongs to a study of blood T cell repertoires in COVID-19. TCRdb's table, derived via immunoSEQ multiplex PCR, lists solely in-frame clones and lacks some. Of just over 75,000 clones listed, around nine tenths were seen once; the top ten hold nearly 5%. This rearrangement joins TRBV2 to TRBJ1-2, with 7 nucleotides matching TRBD1. Material: peripheral blood. The sequence derives from a woman older than 75 with active or convalescent COVID-19. CDR3 bases: TGTGCCAGCAGTTCCCAGGGGGATTCCTATGGCTACACCTTC. It yields the protein CASSSQGDSYGYTF.